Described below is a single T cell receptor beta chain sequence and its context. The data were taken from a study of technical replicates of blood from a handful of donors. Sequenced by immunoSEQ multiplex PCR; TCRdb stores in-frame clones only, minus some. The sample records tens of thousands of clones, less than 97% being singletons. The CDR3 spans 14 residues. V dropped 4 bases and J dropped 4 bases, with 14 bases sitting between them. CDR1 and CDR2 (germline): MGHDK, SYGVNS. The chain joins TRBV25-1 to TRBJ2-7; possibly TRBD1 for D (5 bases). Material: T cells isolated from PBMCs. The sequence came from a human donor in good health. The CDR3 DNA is TGTGCCAGCAGTGGGACGGGTCAGGGTTACGAGCAGTACTTC. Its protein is CASSGTGQGYEQYF.